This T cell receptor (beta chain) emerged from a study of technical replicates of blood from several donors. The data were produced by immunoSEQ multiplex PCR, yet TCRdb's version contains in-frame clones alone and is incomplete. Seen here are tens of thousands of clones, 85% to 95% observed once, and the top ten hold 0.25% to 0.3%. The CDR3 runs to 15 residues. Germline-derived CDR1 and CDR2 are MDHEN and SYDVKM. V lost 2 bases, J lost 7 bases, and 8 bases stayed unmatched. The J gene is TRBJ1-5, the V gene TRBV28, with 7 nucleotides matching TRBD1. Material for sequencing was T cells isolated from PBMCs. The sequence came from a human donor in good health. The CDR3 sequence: CASSLARGKRQPQHF. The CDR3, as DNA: TGTGCCAGCAGTTTAGCCAGGGGGAAAAGACAGCCCCAGCATTTT.